The 26 T cell receptor beta chains presented below share a single source sample, sequenced in a study of blood T cell repertoires in COVID-19. Profiled with immunoSEQ multiplex PCR; TCRdb holds only in-frame clones, not every one. The sample shows 150,000 or so clones, less than 85% of them seen only once. Specimen: peripheral blood. These receptors were obtained from a human donor with acute or convalescent COVID-19. The donor label of this sample is uncertain.

V gene TRBV12-5 combines with J gene TRBJ2-5, with 16 bases that match TRBD2. The V gene end was trimmed by 7 bases and the J gene end by 1 base; junction bases not matched to a gene: 18. The CDR3 loop spans 21 amino acids. Germline V gives CDR1 LGHNT, CDR2 FRNRAP. CDR3 in amino acids: CASANNWAPGLAGGLQETQYF. DNA of the CDR3: TGTGCTAGTGCCAACAACTGGGCCCCGGGACTAGCGGGGGGGCTCCAAGAGACCCAGTACTTC.

The chain combines TRBV7-9 with TRBJ1-1; no firm D call. This CDR3 has 16 residues. Germline V gene data show CDR1 as SEHNR and CDR2 as FQNEAQ (reference sequence). V was trimmed by 3 bases and J by 0 bases, leaving 14 bases between them. Here the CDR3 DNA reads TGTGCCAGCAGCTTTCCAGGAGAGGGATTGAACACTGAAGCTTTCTTT. Its protein product is CASSFPGEGLNTEAFF.

The gene calls are TRBV2 and TRBJ1-5, with 7 bases fitting TRBD1. The CDR3 is 14 residues long. V gave up 8 bases and J gave up 4 bases; unmatched junction bases: 8. The germline gives CDR1 SNHLY, CDR2 FYNNEI. The CDR3 nucleotides are TGTGCCAGCTCCCGGGACAGCCCTAATCAGCCCCAGCATTTT. This translates into CASSRDSPNQPQHF. Looking up the rest from reference TRBV2 and TRBJ1-5 gives the full variable domain: EPEVTQTPSHQVTQMGQEVILRCVPISNHLYFYWYRQILGQKVEFLVSFYNNEISEKSEIFDDQFSVERPDGSNFTLKIRSTKLEDSAMYFCASSRDSPNQPQHFGDGTRLSIL.

The chain carries TRBV3-1 (or the pseudogene TRBV3-2) and TRBJ2-1, with D hard to call. Germline CDR1 is LGHDT and CDR2 is YNNKEL (reference sequence). This CDR3 contains 12 residues. V was trimmed by 1 base and J by 10 bases, leaving 8 bases between them. The chain's CDR3 is CASSQATVEQFF. DNA for the CDR3: TGTGCCAGCAGCCAAGCAACAGTAGAGCAGTTCTTC.

As concerns this clone: Its ends do not fully match the called genes, so a read error is possible. This chain links TRBV19 with TRBJ1-2; 7 bases map to TRBD1. The CDR3 totals 12 residues. The germline V gene encodes CDR1 LNHDA and CDR2 SQIVND (reference sequence). DNA of the CDR3: TGTGCAAGTACCCACAGGGGCTATGGCTACACCTTC. The encoded protein is CASTHRGYGYTF.

The chain uses TRBV7-9 and TRBJ1-6; no definite D call. Looked up from germline, CDR1 is SEHNR and CDR2 is FQNEAQ (reference sequence). Trimming pared 2 bases from V and 0 bases from J, leaving 5 bases between. The CDR3 length is 15 residues. CDR3 bases: TGTGCCAGCAGCTTAACGAGCTCCTATAATTCACCCCTCCACTTT. Translated, it gives CASSLTSSYNSPLHF.

The genes are TRBV30 and TRBJ2-1, with a tentative D call TRBD1 (6 bases). CDR1 GTSNPN and CDR2 SVGIG come from the germline V gene (reference sequence). V shed 0 bases and J shed 7 bases, with 10 bases lying between them. This CDR3 is built from 13 residues. Here the CDR3 reads CAWSVQGLNEQFF. In DNA form, the CDR3 reads TGTGCCTGGAGTGTTCAGGGGTTGAATGAGCAGTTCTTC. Drawing the rest from reference TRBV30 and TRBJ2-1, the complete variable domain is SQTIHQWPATLVQPVGSPLSLECTVEGTSNPNLYWYRQAAGRGLQLLFYSVGIGQISSEVPQNLSASRPQDRQFILSSKKLLLSDSGFYLCAWSVQGLNEQFFGPGTRLTVL.

The gene calls are TRBV5-1 and TRBJ1-1; 9 positions agree with TRBD1. The CDR3 runs to 15 residues. CDR1 and CDR2 (germline): SGHRS, YFSETQ. V lost 8 bases and J lost 4; bases outside the gene matches: 12. CDR3 nucleotide sequence: TGCGCCAGTAGGGCCAGGACAGGGGAGGGCACTGAAGCTTTCTTT. This encodes CASRARTGEGTEAFF. Together with reference TRBV5-1 and TRBJ1-1, the CDR3 gives the full variable domain: KAGVTQTPRYLIKTRGQQVTLSCSPISGHRSVSWYQQTPGQGLQFLFEYFSETQRNKGNFPGRFSGRQFSNSRSEMNVSTLELGDSALYLCASRARTGEGTEAFFGQGTRLTVV.

The chain recombines TRBV5-1 with TRBJ2-5, with 8 bases fitting TRBD2. CDR1 is SGHRS and CDR2 is YFSETQ in the germline V gene. Trimming took 6 bases from V and 1 from J; bases not matched to a gene: 5. This CDR3 region has 14 residues. CDR3 nucleotides: TGCGCCAGCACCAGAAGCGGGAGCCAAGAGACCCAGTACTTC. Amino acids: CASTRSGSQETQYF.

This clone was counted a single time. The V gene is TRBV6-5, the J gene TRBJ2-2; D not resolved. V lost 6 bases, J lost 4 bases, and 6 bases lay in between. Germline assignment: CDR1 MNHEY and CDR2 SVGAGI. The CDR3 length is 12 residues. Written as DNA, the CDR3 is TGTGCCAGCAGGAGTAGCACCGGGGAGCTGTTTTTT. This sequence encodes CASRSSTGELFF.

V and J are TRBV14 and TRBJ2-6; possible D gene TRBD2, 6 bases. CDR3 length equals 19 residues. Trimming took 4 bases from V and 3 from J, leaving 22 bases between them. CDR1 and CDR2 from the germline V gene are SGHDN and FVKESK. The CDR3 here is CASSRVGGPPKYGANVLTF. In nucleotides, the CDR3 is TGTGCCAGCAGCCGGGTGGGAGGACCTCCGAAGTATGGGGCCAACGTCCTGACTTTC.

J is TRBJ2-7 and V is TRBV30, with D unclear. This CDR3 comprises 13 residues. V was pared by 0 bases and J by 6 bases, with 12 bases between. The germline V gene encodes CDR1 GTSNPN and CDR2 SVGIG (reference sequence). CDR3 DNA: TGTGCCTGGAGTGTACAGTTCCGAAGCGAGCAGTACTTC. Translation: CAWSVQFRSEQYF.

This rearrangement joins TRBV10-3 to TRBJ1-5; D is perhaps TRBD1 (5 bases). Germline loops: CDR1 ENHRY, CDR2 SYGVKD. This CDR3 region has 14 residues. V was trimmed by 4 bases and J by 6 bases, leaving 13 bases between them. CDR3 in DNA: TGTGCCATCAGTGGGGATCAGGGTGGTCAGCCCCAGCATTTT. Protein sequence: CAISGDQGGQPQHF.

The chain has TRBV3-1 (or the pseudogene TRBV3-2) and TRBJ1-3, with 11 nucleotides matching TRBD1. V lost 4 bases, J lost 3 bases, and 8 bases stayed unmatched. This CDR3 contains 17 residues. CDR1 is LGHDT, CDR2 YNNKEL, per germline (reference sequence). The CDR3 sequence is CASSLRPGQGGGNTIYF. The CDR3 coding sequence is TGTGCCAGCAGCCTACGTCCGGGACAGGGGGGTGGAAACACCATATATTTT.

This clone showed up just once. This chain connects TRBV4-3 to TRBJ2-3, with D possibly being TRBD1 (6 bases). The CDR3 spans 15 residues. From germline, CDR1 is LGHNA and CDR2 YSLEER. V lost 1 base, J lost 1 base, and 9 bases lay in between. The chain's CDR3 is CASSQGGGRTDTQYF. CDR3 DNA: TGCGCCAGCAGCCAAGGTGGGGGCCGCACAGATACGCAGTATTTT.

The chain employs TRBV24-1 and TRBJ2-1; TRBD2 matches at 9 bases. The CDR3 has 20 amino acids. With 5 bases clipped from V and 8 bases from J, the junction kept 24 bases outside the gene matches. Germline-derived CDR1 and CDR2 are KGHDR and SFDVKD. This CDR3 is CATSGAPLGGGASFPDEQFF. The CDR3 nucleotides read TGTGCCACCAGTGGCGCCCCCCTGGGCGGGGGGGCCTCTTTCCCCGATGAGCAGTTCTTC.

This chain's CDR3 is CASRGSSYNSPLHF. CDR3 in DNA: TGTGCCAGCCGAGGGAGCTCCTATAATTCACCCCTCCACTTT. The V gene is TRBV2, the J gene TRBJ1-6, with D hard to call. Germline lookup yields CDR1 SNHLY and CDR2 FYNNEI. V was trimmed by 8 bases and J by 0 bases, leaving 8 bases between them. The CDR3 loop spans 14 amino acids.

This clone appeared a few times. The chain carries TRBV4-1 and TRBJ1-6, with 7 bases identical to TRBD1. The ends lost 3 bases at V and 9 bases at J; junction bases unmatched: 5. This CDR3 comprises 14 residues. Germline V gene sequence: CDR1 MGHRA, CDR2 YSYEKL. CDR3 protein: CASSQTGSGSPLHF. The CDR3 DNA is TGCGCCAGCAGCCAGACAGGGTCGGGTTCACCCCTCCACTTT.

This clone was picked up a small number of times. The chain is built from TRBV6-2 or TRBV6-3 and TRBJ2-7, with TRBD1 as a possible D gene (5 bases). Trimming took off 2 bases at V and 7 bases at J, with 18 bases between the two ends. The CDR3 length is 15 residues. CDR1 is MNHEY, CDR2 SVGEGT, per germline. The CDR3 spells CASSYRARTGGEQYF. As DNA, the CDR3 is TGTGCCAGCAGTTACAGGGCTCGAACAGGTGGAGAGCAGTACTTC.

This clone was recorded once. V gene TRBV19 combines with J gene TRBJ2-2, with 9 nucleotides matching TRBD1. The CDR3 has 15 amino acids. Per the germline V gene, CDR1 is LNHDA and CDR2 is SQIVND (reference sequence). V dropped 4 bases and J dropped 5; count of bases not matched to a gene: 5. CDR3 DNA sequence: TGTGCCAGTAGTAGGAGGACAGGGGATACCGGGGAGCTGTTTTTT. It translates to CASSRRTGDTGELFF.

This chain joins TRBV19 and TRBJ1-2, with 9 bases aligning to TRBD1. The CDR3 totals 13 residues. CDR1 is LNHDA, CDR2 SQIVND, per germline (reference sequence). With 6 bases clipped from V and 6 bases from J, the junction kept 5 bases outside the gene matches. The DNA of the CDR3 is TGTGCCAGTAGGGGGGACAGGGTCCATGGCTACACCTTC. Translation: CASRGDRVHGYTF.

This chain links TRBV7-2 with TRBJ1-6; possibly TRBD1 for D (5 bases). V lost 5 bases to trimming and J lost 3 bases, with 14 bases between them. The CDR3 consists of 16 residues. Germline V CDR1 and CDR2: SGHTA, FQGNSA. The CDR3 coding sequence is TGTGCCAGCAGCCCTCAGGGCCAGGGCTATAATTCACCCCTCCACTTT. Encoded protein: CASSPQGQGYNSPLHF.

This clone was seen only a few times. The chain combines TRBV24-1 with TRBJ1-2, with 8 bases lining up with TRBD1. This CDR3 comprises 14 residues. V was pared by 3 bases and J by 6 bases, with 5 bases of the junction left unmatched. Germline V lookup: CDR1 KGHDR, CDR2 SFDVKD. Here the CDR3 DNA reads TGTGCCACCAGTGATGCCGGACAGGGCCATGGCTACACCTTC. This sequence encodes CATSDAGQGHGYTF.

This chain connects TRBV11-3 to TRBJ1-5, with D perhaps TRBD1 (5 bases). Germline CDR1 reads SGHNT; CDR2 reads YENEEA. The CDR3 sequence is 13 residues long. V lost 1 base and J lost 7, with 8 bases in between. The CDR3 is CASSLGGRQPQHF. In nucleotides, the CDR3 is TGTGCCAGCAGCTTAGGGGGCAGACAGCCCCAGCATTTT.

The chain combines TRBV29-1 with TRBJ1-2; D not certain. From germline, CDR1 is SQVTM and CDR2 ANQGSEA. Trimming stripped 2 bases from V and 8 bases from J, with 15 bases between. The CDR3 consists of 13 residues. CDR3 in DNA: TGCAGCGTTGAAAATCGGGAAGGGAACGGCTACACCTTC. Translating it yields CSVENREGNGYTF.

The chain couples TRBV5-1 to TRBJ1-2; tentatively, D is TRBD1 (6 bases). CDR1 is SGHRS and CDR2 is YFSETQ in the germline V gene. This CDR3 is 16 amino acids long. Trimming stripped 0 bases from V and 0 bases from J, with 12 bases between. Here the CDR3 reads CASSLATGHANYGYTF. The CDR3, as DNA: TGCGCCAGCAGCTTGGCTACAGGGCACGCTAACTATGGCTACACCTTC.